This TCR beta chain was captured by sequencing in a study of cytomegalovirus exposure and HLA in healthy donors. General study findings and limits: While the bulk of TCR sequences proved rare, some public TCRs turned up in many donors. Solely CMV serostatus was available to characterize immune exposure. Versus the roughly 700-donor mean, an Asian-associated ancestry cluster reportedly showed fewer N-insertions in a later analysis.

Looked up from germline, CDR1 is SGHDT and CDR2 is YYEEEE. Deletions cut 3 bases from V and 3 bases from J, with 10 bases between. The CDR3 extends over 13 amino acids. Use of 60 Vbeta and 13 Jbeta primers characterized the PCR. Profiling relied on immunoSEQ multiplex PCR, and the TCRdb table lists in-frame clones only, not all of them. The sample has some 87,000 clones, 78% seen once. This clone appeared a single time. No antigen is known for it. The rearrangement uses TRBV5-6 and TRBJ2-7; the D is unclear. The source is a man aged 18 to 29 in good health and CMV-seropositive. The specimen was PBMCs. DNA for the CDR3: TGTGCCAGCAGCTCGATAGCCCGCTACGAGCAGTACTTC. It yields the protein CASSSIARYEQYF.